This TCR beta chain emerged from a study of radiation and T cells in renal cell carcinoma. Study-level points and caveats: Top tumor clonotypes rose in blood 2 weeks post-radiation, then contracted.

The CDR3 length is 15 residues. V was trimmed by 2 bases and J by 0 bases, leaving 9 bases between them. Germline V CDR1 and CDR2: MNHEY, SVGAGI. Profiled with immunoSEQ multiplex PCR; TCRdb holds only in-frame clones, not every one. Of some 78,000 clones listed, about 89% are singletons. As to time point: blood 4 weeks post-SBRT, at nephrectomy. Treatment defined: 15 Gy SBRT to primary tumor, nephrectomy 4 weeks later. A note on this clone: Its antigen remains unidentified.

This chain joins TRBV6-5 and TRBJ2-3; D is possibly TRBD1 or TRBD2 (5 bases each). Sequencing was performed on blood, taken from a patient whose treatment included radiotherapy and nephrectomy. The clonotype was recovered from a woman aged 70 to 79 with renal cell carcinoma. CDR3 bases: TGTGCCAGCAGTTACGGGACGCCTAGCACAGATACGCAGTATTTT. It specifies CASSYGTPSTDTQYF.